The present T cell receptor (beta chain) was sequenced within a study of blood T cell repertoires in COVID-19 (dated by TCRdb to about 2020). For context, the study as a whole: Samples covering the acute and convalescent phases of COVID-19 were provided by collaborators in the United States, Italy and Spain. The material from the prospective study consisted of cDNA or gDNA derived from T cells, B-cell-depleted T cells, or PBMCs. The samples were drawn from the first 160 participants of the ongoing ImmuneRACE study and from some 1,300 subjects provided by 6 global collaborators. The repertoires were released in a freely available public database intended as a resource for research on the immune response to SARS-CoV-2. Subjects who had been exposed to COVID-19, were actively infected with it, or had recovered from it provided the deeply sampled blood TCRbeta repertoires that made up the dataset. Where available, HLA class I and class II types were obtained from metadata supplied by the sample provider rather than from assay-based typing. Sample metadata almost always included a de-identified subject ID, COVID-19 status, age in years and sex. The paper as a whole reports these results and caveats: Clinical and demographic metadata were provided uncurated, with the amount varying by source and participant.

At one collaborating source in Seattle, patients were enrolled during active infection and were followed longitudinally through the course of disease. Whole blood was collected in K2EDTA tubes by collaborating institutions according to the institutions' own protocols. For TCRbeta analysis, collaborators shipped samples as frozen whole blood, isolated PBMCs, or DNA extracted from either of those sample types. A word on this clone: Its recognized antigen is unknown. Base qualities are not at hand, and no much larger clone is one base apart.

The germline V gene specifies MDHEN as CDR1 and SYDVKM as CDR2. The junction shows trimming of 7 bases on V and 2 bases on J, plus 12 bases between the germline ends. The CDR3 runs 14 amino acids, cysteine and phenylalanine included. The retained sequence is limited to the CDR3, 42 bases, with the frame set at the first base. The immunoSEQ Assay, a bias-controlled multiplex PCR, was used to amplify TCRbeta CDR3 regions from genomic DNA. The published analysis was carried out like this. The number of nucleated cells in each sample was estimated by amplification of reference gene primers within the assay. To quantify the absolute abundance of each unique TCRbeta CDR3 rearrangement, sequence reads were collapsed and filtered. For each sample, productive Simpson clonality was calculated as the square root of Simpson's diversity index over productive rearrangements. The table comes from immuneACCESS by way of TCRdb, which keeps in-frame sequences with V and J called. Part of the clones is missing from these tables; in studies checked, under half for an unresolved V gene and the rest for unknown reasons. V and J calls and clone size are given by that table; D and trimming were obtained from the DNA. This sample comprises 200,000 to 250,000 clones, 86% of them detected only once. The ten largest make up about 6% of the sample.

The source is a woman at least 80 years old with COVID-19, enrolled during active disease. The rearranged segments are TRBV28 and TRBJ1-5; the D gene identity is not certain. Sequencing was done on a sample of peripheral blood. The nucleotide sequence reads TGTGCCAGCACTTCACCCCAGGGCAATCAGCCCCAGCATTTT. Its protein is CASTSPQGNQPQHF. Outside the CDR3, residues come from the reference TRBV28 and TRBJ1-5 proteins, so the full variable domain is: DVKVTQSSRYLVKRTGEKVFLECVQDMDHENMFWYRQDPGLGLRLIYFSYDVKMKEKGDIPEGYSVSREKKERFSLILESASTNQTSMYLCASTSPQGNQPQHFGDGTRLSIL.